This TCR beta chain was identified in a study of cytomegalovirus exposure and HLA in healthy donors. V shed 3 bases and J 0 bases; nucleotides not matched to a gene: 13. The CDR3 contains 18 residues. Germline CDR1 is SEHNR and CDR2 is FQNEAQ (reference sequence). Primers included in the PCR were 60 Vbeta and 13 Jbeta primers. Sequencing was performed with immunoSEQ multiplex PCR; in TCRdb, only in-frame clones are kept and a portion is missing. This sample has more than 50,000 clones, with 77% found just once. The TCR originated in a female donor in good health and CMV-seronegative. The specimen was PBMCs. V gene TRBV7-9 combines with J gene TRBJ2-7; 8 bases agree with TRBD2. CDR3 residues: CASSFVFGGGKSSYEQYF. The CDR3 DNA reads TGTGCCAGCAGCTTCGTGTTCGGCGGGGGGAAAAGCTCCTACGAGCAGTACTTC.